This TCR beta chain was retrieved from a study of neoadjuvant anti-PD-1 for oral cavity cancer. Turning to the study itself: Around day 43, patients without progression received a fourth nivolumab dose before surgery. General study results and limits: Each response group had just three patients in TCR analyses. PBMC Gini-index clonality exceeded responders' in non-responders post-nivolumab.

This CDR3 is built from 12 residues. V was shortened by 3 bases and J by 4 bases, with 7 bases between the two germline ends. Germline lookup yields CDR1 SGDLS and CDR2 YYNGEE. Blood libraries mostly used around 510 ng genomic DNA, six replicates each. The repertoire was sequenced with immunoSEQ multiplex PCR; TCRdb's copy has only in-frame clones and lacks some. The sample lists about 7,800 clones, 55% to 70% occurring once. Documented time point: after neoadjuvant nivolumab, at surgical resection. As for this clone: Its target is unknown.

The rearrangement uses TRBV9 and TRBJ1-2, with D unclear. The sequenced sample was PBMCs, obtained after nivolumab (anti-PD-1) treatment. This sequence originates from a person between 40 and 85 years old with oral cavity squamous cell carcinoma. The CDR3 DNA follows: TGTGCCAGCAGCGCCTACAGCTATGGCTACACCTTC. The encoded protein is CASSAYSYGYTF. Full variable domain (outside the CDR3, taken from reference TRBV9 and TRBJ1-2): DSGVTQTPKHLITATGQRVTLRCSPRSGDLSVYWYQQSLDQGLQFLIQYYNGEERAKGNILERFSAQQFPDLHSELNLSSLELGDSALYFCASSAYSYGYTFGSGTRLTVV.